A single sample gave rise to the 17 T cell receptor beta chains below, sequenced in a study of Ad26.COV2.S vaccination and SARS-CoV-2 variants. Treatment given: roughly 18 received Ad26.COV2.S at low or high dose, single or two shots; roughly 5 received placebo; per-sample allocation not given. It was on day 63 after the first vaccine or placebo injection that samples were taken. The data were produced by immunoSEQ multiplex PCR, yet TCRdb's version contains in-frame clones alone and is incomplete. Here the sample spans about 320,000 clones, around 85% being singletons. The material was peripheral blood, obtained in a trial of Ad26.COV2.S vaccine versus placebo. Source of these receptors: a person between 18 and 60 years old who received the Ad26.COV2.S COVID-19 vaccine or a placebo.

The chain links TRBV5-1 to TRBJ1-1; the D is unclear. CDR1 and CDR2 from the germline V gene are SGHRS and YFSETQ. This CDR3 comprises 14 residues. V gave up 0 bases and J gave up 5 bases, with 11 bases separating them. DNA for the CDR3: TGCGCCAGCAGCTTGGAGGACCCTTTAACTGAAGCTTTCTTT. Translating gives CASSLEDPLTEAFF.

DNA of the CDR3: TGTGCCAGCAGCTCGAAGACAGGTACGACCTACAATGAGCAGTTCTTC. Translation: CASSSKTGTTYNEQFF. The chain recombines TRBV5-8 with TRBJ2-1, with D possibly being TRBD1 (6 bases). The CDR3 spans 16 residues. Germline values: CDR1 SGHTS, CDR2 YDEGEE. V was trimmed by 3 bases and J by 2 bases, leaving 15 bases between them.

This clone was recorded a few times. V usage is TRBV27 and J usage is TRBJ2-7; D unresolved. Trimming pared 4 bases from V and 3 bases from J, leaving 4 bases between. This CDR3 is built from 11 residues. CDR1 and CDR2 (germline): MNHEY, SMNVEV (reference sequence). CDR3 nucleotides: TGTGCCAGCAGTTCCTACTACGAGCAGTACTTC. Amino acids: CASSSYYEQYF.

This clone was seen only a few times. The V gene is TRBV19, the J gene TRBJ1-3; unclear D gene. Between the trimmed V and J ends, which lost 4 bases and 1 base, there was a span of 11 bases. CDR1 is LNHDA, CDR2 SQIVND, per germline (reference sequence). CDR3 length: 15 residues. The CDR3 spells CASSKVRTSGNTIYF. CDR3 nucleotides: TGTGCCAGTAGTAAAGTCAGGACTTCTGGAAACACCATATATTTT.

The rearrangement links TRBV29-1 to TRBJ1-2; TRBD1 is a possible D gene (5 bases). V was clipped by 3 bases and J by 8 bases, with 10 bases between them. This CDR3 spans 11 amino acids. Germline lookup yields CDR1 SQVTM and CDR2 ANQGSEA. The chain's CDR3 is CSVERGGGYTF. The CDR3 nucleotides are TGCAGCGTTGAGAGGGGAGGAGGCTACACCTTC.

This clone has a single count. The chain carries TRBV7-6 and TRBJ2-1, with D possibly TRBD2 on 6 matching bases. The CDR3 is 15 amino acids. Germline CDR1 SGHVS, CDR2 FNYEAQ. Trimming pared 1 base from V and 2 bases from J, leaving 9 bases between. The CDR3 sequence is CASSLGDSAYNEQFF. In DNA, the CDR3 is TGTGCCAGCAGCTTAGGGGACTCAGCCTACAATGAGCAGTTCTTC.

The chain joins TRBV5-1 to TRBJ2-7; D is uncertain. V lost 6 bases and J lost 1, with 20 bases in between. From germline, CDR1 is SGHRS and CDR2 YFSETQ. This CDR3 comprises 16 residues. The CDR3 is CASIRSLEPTSYEQYF. Written as DNA, the CDR3 is TGCGCCAGCATCAGATCGCTTGAGCCTACTTCCTACGAGCAGTACTTC.

The chain employs TRBV3-1 (or the pseudogene TRBV3-2) and TRBJ2-1, with TRBD1 matching 8 bases. The J segment lost 6 bases and the V segment lost 5 bases, leaving 12 bases of the junction unmatched. Germline CDR1 reads LGHDT; CDR2 reads YNNKEL (reference sequence). The CDR3 has 16 residues. CDR3 sequence reads: CASSTIRGQVSNEQFF. CDR3 DNA sequence: TGTGCCAGCAGCACGATCAGGGGGCAAGTCTCCAATGAGCAGTTCTTC.

This clone has just one count. The chain recombines TRBV14 with TRBJ2-4; a possible D gene is TRBD2 (6 bases). With 4 bases removed from V and 7 bases from J, the gap between germline ends came to 20 bases. The CDR3 runs 16 residues. The germline V gene encodes CDR1 SGHDN and CDR2 FVKESK. For the CDR3, the DNA is TGTGCCAGCAGCCTATGGAACCGGGCCGGAGGGAACATTCAGTACTTC. The encoded protein is CASSLWNRAGGNIQYF.

The gene calls are TRBV19 and TRBJ2-5; 11 bases map to TRBD2. Trimming removed 3 bases from V and 4 bases from J; junction bases left unmatched: 4. Looked up from germline, CDR1 is LNHDA and CDR2 is SQIVND (reference sequence). This CDR3 spans 15 amino acids. The CDR3 protein is CASSMNSGGGETQYF. CDR3 nucleotide sequence: TGTGCCAGTAGTATGAATAGCGGGGGGGGAGAGACCCAGTACTTC.

The chain combines TRBV28 with TRBJ1-1; no definite D call. The CDR3 is 12 residues long. Germline values: CDR1 MDHEN, CDR2 SYDVKM. V gave up 7 bases and J gave up 6 bases, with 12 bases separating them. Here the CDR3 DNA reads TGTGCCAGCACCTCGAGGATCTCTGAAGCTTTCTTT. This codes for CASTSRISEAFF.

At least ten counts were recorded for this clone. The genes are TRBV29-1 and TRBJ2-7; 8 positions match TRBD1. V dropped 5 bases and J dropped 6; count of bases not matched to a gene: 12. This CDR3 is built from 14 residues. The germline V gene encodes CDR1 SQVTM and CDR2 ANQGSEA. In nucleotides, the CDR3 is TGCAGCGTTTCTACAGGGGGTGACTTTGGCGAGCAGTACTTC. Protein: CSVSTGGDFGEQYF.

The chain employs TRBV5-1 and TRBJ1-1; D is undetermined. The CDR3 runs to 17 residues. Germline V lookup: CDR1 SGHRS, CDR2 YFSETQ. V shed 4 bases and J shed 0 bases, with 19 bases lying between them. This CDR3 is CASSPSRQRIMNTEAFF. In nucleotides, the CDR3 is TGCGCCAGCAGCCCGTCGCGGCAGCGTATTATGAACACTGAAGCTTTCTTT. The whole variable domain, filled in from reference TRBV5-1 and TRBJ1-1, reads KAGVTQTPRYLIKTRGQQVTLSCSPISGHRSVSWYQQTPGQGLQFLFEYFSETQRNKGNFPGRFSGRQFSNSRSEMNVSTLELGDSALYLCASSPSRQRIMNTEAFFGQGTRLTVV.

The chain has TRBV4-1 and TRBJ2-2; D is unresolved. CDR1 is MGHRA and CDR2 is YSYEKL in the germline V gene. The CDR3 runs 15 residues. Trimming took 1 base from V and 3 from J, leaving 9 bases between them. The CDR3 sequence is CASSQVKADTGELFF. In DNA form, the CDR3 reads TGCGCCAGCAGCCAAGTTAAGGCAGACACCGGGGAGCTGTTTTTT.

The gene calls are TRBV5-5 and TRBJ1-3; D might be TRBD1 (5 bases). The CDR3 contains 16 residues. V lost 0 bases to trimming and J lost 0 bases, with 10 bases between them. Germline V CDR1 and CDR2: SGHKS, YYEKEE (reference sequence). CDR3 loop: CASSLGLGPSGNTIYF. CDR3 nucleotides: TGTGCCAGCAGCTTGGGGTTGGGACCCTCTGGAAACACCATATATTTT.

The chain is built from TRBV28 and TRBJ1-2; possibly TRBD1 for D (6 bases). Trimming pared 3 bases from V and 0 bases from J, leaving 17 bases between. The germline V gene has CDR1 MDHEN and CDR2 SYDVKM. The CDR3 loop spans 17 amino acids. The CDR3 sequence: CASSFLAGVVANYGYTF. In DNA form, the CDR3 reads TGTGCCAGCAGTTTCCTTGCAGGGGTGGTGGCTAACTATGGCTACACCTTC.

The chain is built from TRBV7-6 and TRBJ1-4; D remains unclear. Germline V gene data show CDR1 as SGHVS and CDR2 as FNYEAQ. Deletions cut 2 bases from V and 6 bases from J, with 4 bases between. The CDR3 covers 12 residues. The CDR3 sequence: CASSLPYEKLFF. The DNA of the CDR3 is TGTGCCAGCAGCTTACCTTATGAAAAACTGTTTTTT.